Below, one TCR beta chain is given with its context. The data belong to a study of control samples from healthy donors and cancer patients. TCRdb keeps only in-frame clones here, not all; method: immunoSEQ multiplex PCR. The repertoire has about 120,000 clones, just under 90% of them found once; the top ten carry 9.5% to 13%. The germline V gene has CDR1 GTSNPN and CDR2 SVGIG (reference sequence). CDR3 length: 12 amino acids. V was cut by 6 bases and J by 11 bases, with 19 bases left in between. Material for sequencing was blood. This chain uses TRBV30 with TRBJ1-1; D may be TRBD1 (5 bases). The clonotype originates from a man aged 25-45 years in good health. As DNA, the CDR3 is TGTGCCTGCCTCGACAGTCTGAGGGCGGCTTTCTTT. This codes for CACLDSLRAAFF.